This T cell receptor (beta chain) was recovered during a study of T cell responses to AZD1222 COVID-19 vaccine. CDR1 and CDR2 from the germline V gene are ENHRY and SYGVKD. The J segment lost 3 bases and the V segment lost 11 bases, leaving 4 bases of the junction unmatched. This CDR3 is built from 12 residues. Findings and caveats of the study: Donors, mostly white British, included more females; clonal diversity was possibly underestimated. Baseline seropositivity characterized only a handful of AZD1222 recipients.

About this clone itself: Antigen: not known.

Only in-frame clones appear in the TCRdb table, and some are missing; sequencing was by immunoSEQ multiplex PCR. The sample comprises 100,000 or so clones, 89% of which are singletons, and roughly 5% rests with the top ten. The material sequenced was peripheral blood, taken 28 days after the second AZD1222 dose. This TCR derives from an adult who received the AZD1222 COVID-19 vaccine. V usage is TRBV10-3 and J usage is TRBJ1-5; TRBD1 matches at 7 bases. The DNA of the CDR3 is TGTGCCTCAGGGGGAAACAATCAGCCCCAGCATTTT. It specifies CASGGNNQPQHF.